These 25 T cell receptor beta chains came from one sample sequenced in a study of blood T cell repertoires in COVID-19. Profiled with immunoSEQ multiplex PCR; TCRdb holds only in-frame clones, not every one. The sample lists almost 90,000 clones, 75% to 90% occurring once. Sequencing was done on a sample of peripheral blood. These receptors were taken from a man aged 80 or over with acute or convalescent COVID-19.

The V call is TRBV3-1 (or the pseudogene TRBV3-2), the J call TRBJ1-1; the D gene is possibly TRBD1 (5 bases). CDR1 and CDR2 from the germline V gene are LGHDT and YNNKEL (reference sequence). Trimming took off 2 bases at V and 2 bases at J, with 9 bases between the two ends. The CDR3 sequence is 14 residues long. CDR3 in DNA: TGTGCCAGCAGCCAAATCCAGGGTAACACTGAAGCTTTCTTT. Translated, it gives CASSQIQGNTEAFF.

The chain links TRBV5-1 to TRBJ2-3, with TRBD1 matching over 10 bases. This CDR3 comprises 17 residues. CDR1 SGHRS and CDR2 YFSETQ come from the germline V gene. Losses at the gene ends were 5 bases for V and 2 bases for J; bases not matched to a gene: 11. CDR3 nucleotides: TGCGCCAGCAGGACCGGGACAGGGGAAATCGACACAGATACGCAGTATTTT. This encodes CASRTGTGEIDTDTQYF.

V is TRBV28 and J is TRBJ2-5; no reliable D call. Trimming shortened V by 6 bases and J by 5 bases, and 10 bases separated the two germline ends. Germline V CDR1 and CDR2: MDHEN, SYDVKM. The CDR3 is 12 residues long. In nucleotides, the CDR3 is TGTGCCAGCAGAGAAAGAGTGGAGACCCAGTACTTC. Translating it yields CASRERVETQYF.

The V call is TRBV20-1, the J call TRBJ1-4, with D unclear. The CDR3 is made up of 10 amino acids. Per the germline V gene, CDR1 is DFQATT and CDR2 is SNEGSKA (reference sequence). With 6 bases removed from V and 8 bases from J, the gap between germline ends came to 7 bases. The CDR3 region is CSAGGEKLFF. In DNA form, the CDR3 reads TGCAGTGCCGGCGGAGAAAAACTGTTTTTT.

The CDR3 protein is CASSQPDWAGRTGELFF. Here the CDR3 DNA reads TGTGCCAGCAGCCAACCCGATTGGGCAGGGAGGACCGGGGAGCTGTTTTTT. The chain joins TRBV3-1 (or the pseudogene TRBV3-2) to TRBJ2-2; D is perhaps TRBD2 (6 bases). Trimming took 2 bases from V and 5 from J, leaving 18 bases between them. Germline-derived CDR1 and CDR2 are LGHDT and YNNKEL (reference sequence). The CDR3 has 17 amino acids.

The chain couples TRBV9 to TRBJ1-1; perhaps TRBD1 as D (5 bases). Germline V gene sequence: CDR1 SGDLS, CDR2 YYNGEE. Between the trimmed V and J ends, which lost 3 bases and 3 bases, there was a span of 9 bases. This CDR3 is 13 amino acids long. The CDR3 protein is CASSEIGDTEAFF. In DNA form, the CDR3 reads TGTGCCAGCAGCGAAATAGGGGACACTGAAGCTTTCTTT.

This chain uses TRBV27 with TRBJ1-1; 8 bases agree with TRBD1. CDR3 length: 15 residues. Per the germline V gene, CDR1 is MNHEY and CDR2 is SMNVEV (reference sequence). V gave up 3 bases and J gave up 4 bases; unmatched junction bases: 7. The CDR3 is CASSLTGQVLTEAFF. In nucleotides, the CDR3 is TGTGCCAGCAGTTTGACGGGACAGGTACTCACTGAAGCTTTCTTT.

This clone was seen once. The chain links TRBV19 to TRBJ1-6; 9 nucleotides agree with TRBD1. The length of the CDR3 is 16 residues. V gave up 1 base and J gave up 7 bases; unmatched junction bases: 5. Germline loops: CDR1 LNHDA, CDR2 SQIVND (reference sequence). The CDR3 DNA sequence: TGTGCCAGTAGTATAGGGGACAGGGTGCAGAATTCACCCCTCCACTTT. Translation gives CASSIGDRVQNSPLHF.

In nucleotides, the CDR3 is TGTGCCAGCACGTCCGGGACAGGGGGAGAACAGCCCCAGCATTTT. Protein product: CASTSGTGGEQPQHF. J is TRBJ1-5 and V is TRBV6-6; 11 bases fit TRBD1. CDR3 length: 15 amino acids. CDR1 and CDR2 (germline): MNHNY, SVGAGI (reference sequence). Unmatched junction bases numbered 9, after V lost 7 bases and J lost 7 bases.

This clone was counted once. The chain recombines TRBV7-3 with TRBJ2-4; 8 nucleotides match TRBD2. CDR3 size: 16 residues. Trimming removed 2 bases from V and 2 bases from J; junction bases left unmatched: 5. Germline values: CDR1 SGHTA, CDR2 FQGTGA. DNA of the CDR3: TGTGCCAGCAGCTTAGGCCTAGCGGGCACCAAAAACATTCAGTACTTC. Its translation: CASSLGLAGTKNIQYF.

This chain uses TRBV6-5 with TRBJ2-3, with 9 bases fitting TRBD1. In germline, CDR1 is MNHEY, CDR2 SVGAGI. This CDR3 contains 15 residues. The trim removed 2 bases at V and 6 bases at J, leaving 6 bases unmatched. The CDR3 nucleotides read TGTGCCAGCAGTTACGGGACAGGGCGCTCCGATACGCAGTATTTT. Translation gives CASSYGTGRSDTQYF.

The chain uses TRBV9 and TRBJ1-4; 7 bases are a match to TRBD1. Germline V CDR1 and CDR2: SGDLS, YYNGEE. The CDR3 has 14 amino acids. V lost 4 bases to trimming and J lost 5 bases; unmatched junction nucleotides: 5. The CDR3 nucleotides are TGTGCCAGCAGCCCGACAGGGTTGAATGAAAAACTGTTTTTT. Residues: CASSPTGLNEKLFF.

The chain is built from TRBV10-1 and TRBJ1-5; 8 positions match TRBD1. Losses at the gene ends were 8 bases for V and 6 bases for J; bases not matched to a gene: 27. CDR3 size: 20 residues. Germline V gives CDR1 WNHNN, CDR2 SYGVQD (reference sequence). CDR3 coding DNA: TGCGCCAGCTCAATGGACAGGGAGAGTACCGTAGGGGGACTAATTCAGCCCCAGCATTTT. Translating gives CASSMDRESTVGGLIQPQHF.

This sequence joins TRBV19 and TRBJ1-5; 9 bases match TRBD1. The length of the CDR3 is 15 residues. The V segment lost 4 bases and the J segment 7 bases; nucleotides outside the gene matches: 8. Germline CDR1 is LNHDA and CDR2 is SQIVND (reference sequence). The CDR3 coding sequence is TGTGCCAGTAGTAACACAGGGGGCGCAAGACAGCCCCAGCATTTT. Amino acid sequence: CASSNTGGARQPQHF.

The rearrangement links TRBV12-3 or TRBV12-4 to TRBJ2-7; D is ambiguous. The CDR3 extends over 11 amino acids. V was pared by 5 bases and J by 6 bases, with 8 bases between. The CDR3 is CASSPRFEQYF. The CDR3 DNA is TGTGCCAGCAGTCCACGGTTCGAGCAGTACTTC.

The rearrangement joins TRBV29-1 to TRBJ2-7; 8 bases are a match to TRBD1. CDR1 and CDR2 from the germline V gene are SQVTM and ANQGSEA. This CDR3 contains 14 residues. J lost 7 bases, V lost 3 bases, and 11 bases had no gene match. The CDR3 sequence: CSVERDRPSREQYF. The DNA for the CDR3 is TGCAGCGTTGAGAGGGACAGGCCATCTCGGGAGCAGTACTTC.

This chain uses TRBV29-1 with TRBJ2-1; no firm D call. The CDR3 loop spans 12 amino acids. The V gene lost 5 bases and the J gene lost 2 bases, with 7 bases spanning the gap. From germline, CDR1 is SQVTM and CDR2 ANQGSEA. Written as DNA, the CDR3 is TGCAGCGTTACTCTCACCTACAATGAGCAGTTCTTC. It translates to CSVTLTYNEQFF.

This chain uses TRBV11-2 with TRBJ1-1; D unresolved. This CDR3 comprises 15 residues. The germline CDR1 and CDR2 sequences are SGHAT and FQNNGV. The V end lost 5 bases, the J end lost 3 bases, and 16 bases lay between the germline ends. In nucleotides, the CDR3 is TGTGCCAGCAGCCCCCGGGGTGGGAGCGACACTGAAGCTTTCTTT. It yields the protein CASSPRGGSDTEAFF.

The gene calls are TRBV27 and TRBJ1-2; a possible D gene is TRBD1 (6 bases). Germline V gene lookup returns CDR1 MNHEY and CDR2 SMNVEV (reference sequence). The CDR3 runs to 17 residues. V lost 0 bases, J lost 5 bases, and 19 bases lay in between. For the CDR3, the DNA is TGTGCCAGCAGTTTATCGGGGACCGGACAGTTTGGGTATGGCTACACCTTC. This gives the protein CASSLSGTGQFGYGYTF.

The V call is TRBV6-5, the J call TRBJ1-5, with D unclear. Germline V gene sequence: CDR1 MNHEY, CDR2 SVGAGI. This CDR3 has 14 residues. V was cut by 7 bases and J by 5 bases, with 15 bases left in between. CDR3 in DNA: TGTGCCAGCATCCGGACGGCCGGGGATCAGCCCCAGCATTTT. Protein sequence: CASIRTAGDQPQHF.

Worth noting for this clone: This same CDR3 is encoded by further DNA sequences in the sample. J is TRBJ1-2 and V is TRBV12-3 or TRBV12-4; D might be TRBD1 (6 bases). The V and J ends lost 5 bases and 2 bases respectively, with 9 bases between them. The CDR3 is 13 amino acids. CDR3 protein: CASSPGQNYGYTF. As DNA, the CDR3 is TGTGCCAGCAGTCCTGGACAGAACTATGGCTACACCTTC.

For the CDR3, the DNA is TGTGCCAGCAGCTCCCGACTAGCGGGAGGTTACGAGCAGTACTTC. It yields the protein CASSSRLAGGYEQYF. The chain joins TRBV7-8 to TRBJ2-7; 13 bases align to TRBD2. This CDR3 is 15 amino acids long. Germline CDR1 is SGHVS and CDR2 is FQNEAQ. V lost 4 bases and J lost 4; bases outside the gene matches: 4.

The rearrangement joins TRBV10-2 to TRBJ2-7, with 8 bases fitting TRBD2. V was pared by 6 bases and J by 1 base, with 8 bases of the junction left unmatched. There are 15 residues in the CDR3. Germline CDR1 WSHSY, CDR2 SAAADI. The CDR3 DNA reads TGCGCCAGCAGACTTACTAGCGGACCATCCTACGAGCAGTACTTC. Its protein product is CASRLTSGPSYEQYF.

The chain is built from TRBV19 and TRBJ1-4; 7 bases match TRBD1. V was pared by 4 bases and J by 5 bases, with 7 bases of the junction left unmatched. Germline CDR1 LNHDA, CDR2 SQIVND (reference sequence). This CDR3 has 15 residues. The DNA for the CDR3 is TGTGCCAGTAGTAGACAGACAGGGACAAATGAAAAACTGTTTTTT. This sequence encodes CASSRQTGTNEKLFF.

This clone appeared a single time. The chain carries TRBV29-1 and TRBJ1-5; TRBD1 matches at 7 bases. V dropped 3 bases and J dropped 4; count of bases not matched to a gene: 6. Germline V gene lookup returns CDR1 SQVTM and CDR2 ANQGSEA. This CDR3 comprises 14 residues. In DNA form, the CDR3 reads TGCAGCGTTGACGAGACAGGGTCGAATCAGCCCCAGCATTTT. It yields the protein CSVDETGSNQPQHF. The entire variable domain, with the rest obtained from reference TRBV29-1 and TRBJ1-5, is as follows: SAVISQKPSRDICQRGTSLTIQCQVDSQVTMMFWYRQQPGQSLTLIATANQGSEATYESGFVIDKFPISRPNLTFSTLTVSNMSPEDSSIYLCSVDETGSNQPQHFGDGTRLSIL.